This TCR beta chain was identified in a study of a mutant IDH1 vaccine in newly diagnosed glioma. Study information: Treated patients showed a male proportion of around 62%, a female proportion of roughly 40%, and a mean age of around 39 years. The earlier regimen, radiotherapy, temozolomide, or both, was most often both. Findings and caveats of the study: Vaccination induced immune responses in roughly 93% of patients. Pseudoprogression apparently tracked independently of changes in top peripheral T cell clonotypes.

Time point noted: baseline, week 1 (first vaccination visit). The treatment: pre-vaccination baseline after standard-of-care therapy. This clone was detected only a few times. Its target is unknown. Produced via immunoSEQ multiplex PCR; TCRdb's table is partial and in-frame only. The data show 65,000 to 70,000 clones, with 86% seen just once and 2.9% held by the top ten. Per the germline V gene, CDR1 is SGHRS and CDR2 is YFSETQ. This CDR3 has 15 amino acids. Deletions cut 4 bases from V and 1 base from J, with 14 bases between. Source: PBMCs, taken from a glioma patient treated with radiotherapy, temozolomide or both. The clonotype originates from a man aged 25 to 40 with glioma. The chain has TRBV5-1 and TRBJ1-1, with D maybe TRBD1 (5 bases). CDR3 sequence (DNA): TGCGCCAGCAGCCGTCCAGTGGGGGGGAACACTGAAGCTTTCTTT. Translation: CASSRPVGGNTEAFF.